This T cell receptor beta chain was documented in a study of blood T cell repertoires in COVID-19. Study details: In each case, the material was cDNA or gDNA derived from T cells, B-cell-depleted T cells, or PBMCs.

The CDR3 sequence is 17 residues long. V gave up 0 bases and J gave up 0 bases, with 12 bases separating them. In the source study's methods: Amplification with reference gene primers provided the estimates of nucleated cell counts. Measured with immunoSEQ multiplex PCR; TCRdb has only the in-frame clones, and not every one. V, J and clone size are taken as reported in that table, and D and trimming were inferred from the DNA itself. The sample lists a few hundred thousand clones, roughly 88% seen once, with approximately 11% in the top ten. The J gene is TRBJ2-1, the V gene TRBV23-1; D is perhaps TRBD2 (6 bases). TRBV23-1 is sorted into the ORF group, with uncertain function. This clonotype originated in a woman in her 70s with acute or convalescent COVID-19. Input material: peripheral blood. The CDR3: CASSQSTSKSSYNEQFF. CDR3 nucleotides: TGCGCCAGCAGTCAATCTACTAGCAAGAGCTCCTACAATGAGCAGTTCTTC.